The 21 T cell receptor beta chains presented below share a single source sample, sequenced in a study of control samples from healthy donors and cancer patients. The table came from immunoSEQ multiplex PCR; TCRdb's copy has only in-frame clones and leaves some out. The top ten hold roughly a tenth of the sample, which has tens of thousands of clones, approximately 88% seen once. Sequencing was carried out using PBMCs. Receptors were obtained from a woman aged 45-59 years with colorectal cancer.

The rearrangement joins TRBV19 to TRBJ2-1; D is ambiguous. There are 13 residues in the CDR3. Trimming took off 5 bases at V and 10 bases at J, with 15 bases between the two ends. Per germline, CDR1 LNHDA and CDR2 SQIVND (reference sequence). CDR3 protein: CASSSGAGLEQFF. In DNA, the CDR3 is TGTGCCAGTAGTTCAGGCGCCGGCTTAGAGCAGTTCTTC.

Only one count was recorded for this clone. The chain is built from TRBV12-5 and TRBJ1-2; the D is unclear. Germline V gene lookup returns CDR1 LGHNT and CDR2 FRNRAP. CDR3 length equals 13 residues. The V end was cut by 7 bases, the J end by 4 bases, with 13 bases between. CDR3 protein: CASALEGGYGYTF. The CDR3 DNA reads TGTGCTAGTGCCCTGGAGGGTGGCTATGGCTACACCTTC.

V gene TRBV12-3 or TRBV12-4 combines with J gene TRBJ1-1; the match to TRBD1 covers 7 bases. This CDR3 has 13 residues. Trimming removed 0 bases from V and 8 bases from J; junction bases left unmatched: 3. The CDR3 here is CASSLAGQSEAFF. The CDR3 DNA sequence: TGTGCCAGCAGTTTAGCGGGACAGTCGGAAGCTTTCTTT.

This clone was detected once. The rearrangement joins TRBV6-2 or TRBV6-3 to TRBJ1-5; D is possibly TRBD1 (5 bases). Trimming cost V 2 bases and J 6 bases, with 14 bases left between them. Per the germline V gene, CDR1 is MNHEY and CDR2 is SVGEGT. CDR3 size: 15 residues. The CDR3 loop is CASSYRTLLVQPQHF. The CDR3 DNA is TGTGCCAGCAGTTACCGGACACTTCTCGTTCAGCCCCAGCATTTT.

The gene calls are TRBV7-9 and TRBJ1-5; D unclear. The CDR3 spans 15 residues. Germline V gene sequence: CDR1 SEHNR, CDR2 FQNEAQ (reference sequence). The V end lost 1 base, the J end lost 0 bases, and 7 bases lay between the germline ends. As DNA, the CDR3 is TGTGCCAGCAGCTTAGAGGAGAATAGCAATCAGCCCCAGCATTTT. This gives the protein CASSLEENSNQPQHF.

The CDR3 region has the DNA TGTGCCAGCAGCCCGGGAGGGATTATGAGCGAGCAGTACGTC. Protein sequence: CASSPGGIMSEQYV. This sequence joins TRBV7-8 and TRBJ2-7; 8 nucleotides line up with TRBD2. The CDR3 is made up of 14 amino acids. The V segment lost 5 bases and the J segment 6 bases; nucleotides outside the gene matches: 9. Looked up from germline, CDR1 is SGHVS and CDR2 is FQNEAQ.

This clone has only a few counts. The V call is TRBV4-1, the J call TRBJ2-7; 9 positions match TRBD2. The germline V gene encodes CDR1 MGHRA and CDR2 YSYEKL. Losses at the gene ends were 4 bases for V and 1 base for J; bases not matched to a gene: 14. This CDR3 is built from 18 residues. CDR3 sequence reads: CASSLSPSGGPPSYEQYV. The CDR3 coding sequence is TGCGCCAGCAGCCTCAGCCCAAGCGGGGGGCCCCCATCCTACGAGCAGTACGTC.

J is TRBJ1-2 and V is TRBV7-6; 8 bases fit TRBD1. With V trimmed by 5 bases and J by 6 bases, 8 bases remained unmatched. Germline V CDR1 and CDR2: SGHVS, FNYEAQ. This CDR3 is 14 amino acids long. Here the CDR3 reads CASSPDRVRDGYTF. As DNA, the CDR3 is TGTGCCAGCAGCCCGGACAGGGTTCGGGATGGCTACACCTTC.

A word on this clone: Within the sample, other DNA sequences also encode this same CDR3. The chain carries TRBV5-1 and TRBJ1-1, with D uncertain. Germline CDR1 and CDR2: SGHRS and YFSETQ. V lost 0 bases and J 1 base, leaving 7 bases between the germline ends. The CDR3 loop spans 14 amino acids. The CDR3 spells CASSLAQTNTEAFF. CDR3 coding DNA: TGCGCCAGCAGCTTGGCGCAAACGAACACTGAAGCTTTCTTT.

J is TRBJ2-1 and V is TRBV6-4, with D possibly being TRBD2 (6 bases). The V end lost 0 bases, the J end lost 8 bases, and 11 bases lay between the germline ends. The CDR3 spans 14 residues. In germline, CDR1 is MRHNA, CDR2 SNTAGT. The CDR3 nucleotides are TGTGCCAGCAGTGACTCTTGGGCTAGCGATGAGCAGTTCTTC. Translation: CASSDSWASDEQFF.

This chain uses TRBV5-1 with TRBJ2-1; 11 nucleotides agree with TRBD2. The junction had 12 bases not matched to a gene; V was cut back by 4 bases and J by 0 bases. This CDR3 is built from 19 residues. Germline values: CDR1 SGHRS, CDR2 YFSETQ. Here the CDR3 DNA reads TGCGCCAGCAGCCCCGGCCTGACTAGCGGGGTCAACTCCTACAATGAGCAGTTCTTC. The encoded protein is CASSPGLTSGVNSYNEQFF. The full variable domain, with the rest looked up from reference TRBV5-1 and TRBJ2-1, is KAGVTQTPRYLIKTRGQQVTLSCSPISGHRSVSWYQQTPGQGLQFLFEYFSETQRNKGNFPGRFSGRQFSNSRSEMNVSTLELGDSALYLCASSPGLTSGVNSYNEQFFGPGTRLTVL.

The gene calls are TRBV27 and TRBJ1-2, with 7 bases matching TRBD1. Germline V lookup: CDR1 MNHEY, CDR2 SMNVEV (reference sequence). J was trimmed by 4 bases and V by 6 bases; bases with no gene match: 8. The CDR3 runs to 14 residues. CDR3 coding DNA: TGTGCCAGCAGCCCCTGGGGACAGAGCTATGGCTACACCTTC. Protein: CASSPWGQSYGYTF.

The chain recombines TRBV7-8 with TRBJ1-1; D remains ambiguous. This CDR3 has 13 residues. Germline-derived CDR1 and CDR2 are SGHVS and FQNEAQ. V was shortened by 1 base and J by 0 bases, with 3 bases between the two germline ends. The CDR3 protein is CASSLDLNTEAFF. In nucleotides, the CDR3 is TGTGCCAGCAGCTTAGATCTGAACACTGAAGCTTTCTTT.

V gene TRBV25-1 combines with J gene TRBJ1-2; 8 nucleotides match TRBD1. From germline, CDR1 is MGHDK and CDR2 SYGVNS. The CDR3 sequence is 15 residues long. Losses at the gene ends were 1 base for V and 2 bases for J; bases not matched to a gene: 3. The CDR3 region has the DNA TGTGCCAGCAGTGAATCCAGGGGGCGAAACTATGGCTACACCTTC. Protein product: CASSESRGRNYGYTF.

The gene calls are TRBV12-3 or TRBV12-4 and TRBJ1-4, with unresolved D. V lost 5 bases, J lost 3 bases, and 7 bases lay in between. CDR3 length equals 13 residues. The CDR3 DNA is TGTGCCAGCAGTATCCCTCCTAATGAAAAACTGTTTTTT. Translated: CASSIPPNEKLFF.

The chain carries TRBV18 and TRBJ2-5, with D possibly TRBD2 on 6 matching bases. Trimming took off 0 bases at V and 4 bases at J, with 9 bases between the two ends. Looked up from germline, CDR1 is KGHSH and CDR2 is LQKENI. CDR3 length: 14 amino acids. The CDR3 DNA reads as TGTGCCAGCTCACCACCCGGGGGTGGAGAGACCCAGTACTTC. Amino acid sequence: CASSPPGGGETQYF.

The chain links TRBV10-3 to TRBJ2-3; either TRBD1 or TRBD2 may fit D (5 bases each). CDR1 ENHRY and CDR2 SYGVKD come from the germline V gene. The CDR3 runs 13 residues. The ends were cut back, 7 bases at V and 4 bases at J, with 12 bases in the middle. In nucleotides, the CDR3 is TGTGCCATCAATAGCTTGGGGGCAGATACGCAGTATTTT. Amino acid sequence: CAINSLGADTQYF.

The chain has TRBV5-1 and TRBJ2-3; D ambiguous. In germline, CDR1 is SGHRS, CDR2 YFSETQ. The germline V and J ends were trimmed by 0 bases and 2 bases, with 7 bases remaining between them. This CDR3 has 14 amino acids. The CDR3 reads CASSLGDTTDTQYF. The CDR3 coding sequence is TGCGCCAGCAGCTTGGGGGATACCACAGATACGCAGTATTTT. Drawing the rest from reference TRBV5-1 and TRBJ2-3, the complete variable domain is KAGVTQTPRYLIKTRGQQVTLSCSPISGHRSVSWYQQTPGQGLQFLFEYFSETQRNKGNFPGRFSGRQFSNSRSEMNVSTLELGDSALYLCASSLGDTTDTQYFGPGTRLTVL.

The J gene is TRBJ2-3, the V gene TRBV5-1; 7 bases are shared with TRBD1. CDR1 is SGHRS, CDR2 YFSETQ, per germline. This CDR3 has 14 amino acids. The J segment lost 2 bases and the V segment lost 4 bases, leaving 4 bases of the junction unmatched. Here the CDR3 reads CASSPGQATDTQYF. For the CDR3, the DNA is TGCGCCAGCAGCCCCGGACAGGCCACAGATACGCAGTATTTT.

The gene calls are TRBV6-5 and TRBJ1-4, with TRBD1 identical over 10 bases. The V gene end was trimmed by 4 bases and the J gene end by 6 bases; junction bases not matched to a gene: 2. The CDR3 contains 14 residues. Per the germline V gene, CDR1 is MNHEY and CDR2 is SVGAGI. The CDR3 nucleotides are TGTGCCAGCAGTTCCGGGACAGGGGATGAAAAACTGTTTTTT. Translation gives CASSSGTGDEKLFF.

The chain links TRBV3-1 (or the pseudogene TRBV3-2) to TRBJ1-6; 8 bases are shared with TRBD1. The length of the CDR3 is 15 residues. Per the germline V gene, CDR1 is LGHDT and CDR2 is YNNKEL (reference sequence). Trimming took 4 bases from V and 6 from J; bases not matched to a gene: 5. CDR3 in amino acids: CASSPLDRVNSPLHF. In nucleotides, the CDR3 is TGTGCCAGCAGCCCCTTGGACAGGGTTAATTCACCCCTCCACTTT.